Listed below are T cell receptor beta chains from one sample, sequenced in a study of a mutant IDH1 vaccine in newly diagnosed glioma. Repertoires were generated with immunoSEQ multiplex PCR, while TCRdb's copy carries only in-frame clones and drops some. The sample holds about 56,000 clones, around 87% seen once. No antigen is known for these receptors. This sample comprised PBMCs, obtained from a glioma patient whose treatment included an IDH1 peptide vaccine. All receptors derive from a man between 40 and 49 years old with glioma. The CDR3 runs from the conserved cysteine through the conserved F or W. The D gene is left open where the match is weak. The size field is filled for only some rows; it gives once, few, many or a size class.

D,V,J,size,DNA,CDR3
NA,TRBV5-6,TRBJ1-5,NA,TGTGCCAGCAGCAAGGGGGATAGCAATCAGCCCCAGCATTTT,CASSKGDSNQPQHF
TRBD2,TRBV7-9,TRBJ2-5,NA,TGTGCCAGCAGCCCTAGCGGCTCTAGCGAAGAGACCCAGTACTTC,CASSPSGSSEETQYF
NA,TRBV4-2,TRBJ2-3,NA,TGTGCCAGCAGCCAAGGGCGGGGCGGGGATACGCAGTATTTT,CASSQGRGGDTQYF
NA,TRBV2,TRBJ1-4,NA,TGTGCCAGCACGAGGGGCCCAAATGAAAAACTGTTTTTT,CASTRGPNEKLFF
NA,TRBV14,TRBJ1-1,NA,TGTGCCAGCAGCCCATTCTCCTGGGGCACTGAAGCTTTCTTT,CASSPFSWGTEAFF
TRBD1,TRBV29-1,TRBJ2-3,once,TGCAGCGTTGATGGTCGGGACAGGGCAATTTTAAGAACAGATACGCAGTATTTT,CSVDGRDRAILRTDTQYF
TRBD2,TRBV6-5,TRBJ2-7,NA,TGTGCCAGCAGCCGGGAGGGGACATCTAAGATCGAGCAGTACTTC,CASSREGTSKIEQYF
TRBD1,TRBV6-5,TRBJ2-7,NA,TGTGCCAGCAGTCGGAATGGACAGGGTTTTAGCGAGCAGTACTTC,CASSRNGQGFSEQYF
TRBD2,TRBV6-5,TRBJ2-7,NA,TGTGCCAGCAGTTACTCGTCGCGGGGGGATTCCTACGAGCAGTACTTC,CASSYSSRGDSYEQYF
NA,TRBV28,TRBJ1-1,NA,TGTGCCAGTCTTCCGGGACAAAGGAGGACTGAAGCTTTCTTT,CASLPGQRRTEAFF
TRBD2,TRBV5-1,TRBJ2-5,NA,TGCGCCAGCAGCTTGGGTTTGCGGGAGGGCCGAGGGACCCAGTACTTC,CASSLGLREGRGTQYF
NA,TRBV5-1,TRBJ2-7,NA,TGCGCCAGCAGCTTAGCGATGTCCCTGGACGAGCAGTACTTC,CASSLAMSLDEQYF
TRBD1,TRBV5-4,TRBJ1-4,NA,TGTGCCAGCAGCTCGGCCCACTGGACAGGGGGCGAAAAACTGTTTTTT,CASSSAHWTGGEKLFF
NA,TRBV11-3,TRBJ2-1,NA,TGTGCCAGCAGCTTAGAAGGGGAGCAGTTCTTC,CASSLEGEQFF
NA,TRBV10-3,TRBJ2-7,NA,TGTGCCATCAGTGAGGGCGAAAGCTACGAGCAGTACTTC,CAISEGESYEQYF
NA,TRBV15,TRBJ1-2,medium-sized,TGTGCCACCAGCGGATTCTTGATGGGGGGCTACACCTTC,CATSGFLMGGYTF
NA,TRBV6-5,TRBJ1-3,NA,TGTGCCAGCAAGGGGGTGAGGGGTTCAAACACCATATATTTT,CASKGVRGSNTIYF
NA,TRBV4-1,TRBJ2-2,NA,TGCGCCAGCAGCCCCCCTGACGGGGAGCTGTTTTTT,CASSPPDGELFF
TRBD2,TRBV9,TRBJ2-6,NA,TGTGCCAGCAGCGTAGCTACCGGGGCTAGCGGGAGCTCTGGGGCCAACGTCCTGACTTTC,CASSVATGASGSSGANVLTF
TRBD1,TRBV6-1,TRBJ1-1,NA,TGTGCCAGCAGGAGGACAGGGGTCACTGAAGCTTTCTTT,CASRRTGVTEAFF
NA,TRBV6-1,TRBJ1-1,NA,TGTGCCAGCAGTGAAACACCTGAGCGAAACACTGAAGCTTTCTTT,CASSETPERNTEAFF
NA,TRBV27,TRBJ1-1,once,TGTGCCAGCAGTTTATTGGGGAACACTGAAGCTTTCTTT,CASSLLGNTEAFF
NA,TRBV7-9,TRBJ1-1,few,TGTGCCAGCATGGGACAAATGAACACTGAAGCTTTCTTT,CASMGQMNTEAFF
TRBD2,TRBV7-2,TRBJ2-7,NA,TGTGCCAGCAGCTCAGGACTAGCGGGACTGAACGAGCAGTACTTC,CASSSGLAGLNEQYF
TRBD1,TRBV7-6,TRBJ1-5,NA,TGTGCCAGCTCGAGGACAGGGGGCTTCGGACAGCCCCAGCATTTT,CASSRTGGFGQPQHF
NA,TRBV2,TRBJ1-1,NA,TGTGCCAGCAATAGGCAATCCATGAACACTGAAGCTTTCTTT,CASNRQSMNTEAFF
TRBD2,TRBV2,TRBJ2-1,NA,TGTGCCAGCAGCATACTAGCGGAAAGGGGCAATGAGCAGTTCTTC,CASSILAERGNEQFF
NA,TRBV5-1,TRBJ1-2,NA,TGCGCCAGCAGCCGACCCCCGGGGGGTTTGGAAAATGGCTACACCTTC,CASSRPPGGLENGYTF
NA,TRBV5-1,TRBJ1-5,NA,TGCGCCAGCAGCCACTCTCCGGGACAAAGCAATCAGCCCCAGCATTTT,CASSHSPGQSNQPQHF
TRBD1,TRBV7-2,TRBJ1-1,once,TGTGCCAGCAGCTTTTCCGGGACAGGGAGTCCTGAAGCTTTCTTT,CASSFSGTGSPEAFF
TRBD2,TRBV19,TRBJ2-3,NA,TGTGCCAGTAGTATCCTATTTAGCGGGAGGTCCACAGATACGCAGTATTTT,CASSILFSGRSTDTQYF
TRBD2,TRBV18,TRBJ2-1,NA,TGTGCCAGCTCACCATCTAGCGGGAGGGGCAATGAGCAGTTCTTC,CASSPSSGRGNEQFF
NA,TRBV14,TRBJ2-4,NA,TGTGCCAGCAGCCAACCGGGTGGGACCAAAAACATTCAGTACTTC,CASSQPGGTKNIQYF
NA,TRBV5-4,TRBJ2-3,NA,TGTGCCAGCAGCTTGGGGGGCGCGCGCACAGATACGCAGTATTTT,CASSLGGARTDTQYF
TRBD2,TRBV27,TRBJ2-3,NA,TGTGCCAGCAGTTTCTCGAGCGGGACCTGGCCTGGCGATACGCAGTATTTT,CASSFSSGTWPGDTQYF
NA,TRBV19,TRBJ2-1,NA,TGTGCCAGTATTAGGCGCGAGGGGTCCAGTGAGCAGTTCTTC,CASIRREGSSEQFF
NA,TRBV5-5,TRBJ2-3,NA,TGTGCCTCCCCGGGACTGACCACAGATACGCAGTATTTT,CASPGLTTDTQYF
NA,TRBV25-1,TRBJ1-2,NA,TGTGCCAGCAGTCCCCAGGGGCCGGCTAACTATGGCTACACCTTC,CASSPQGPANYGYTF
NA,TRBV4-1,TRBJ2-7,NA,TGCGCCAGCAGCCAGCGGGGCGGCGGGGCCTACGAGCAGTACTTC,CASSQRGGGAYEQYF
NA,TRBV5-1,TRBJ2-1,NA,TGCGCCAGCAGCCTCAGGCCAGGGGAAAACTCCAATGAGCAGTTCTTC,CASSLRPGENSNEQFF
NA,TRBV19,TRBJ2-2,many,TGTGCCAGTAGTTCCTCGGGGGGCGTCACCGGGGAGCTGTTTTTT,CASSSSGGVTGELFF
NA,TRBV9,TRBJ2-7,NA,TGTGCCAGCAGCCCCAAGAACCGTCACTACGAGCAGTACTTC,CASSPKNRHYEQYF
NA,TRBV5-6,TRBJ1-2,few,TGTGCCAGCAGCTCACGCCGGGCAGGCCCCTATGGCTACACCTTC,CASSSRRAGPYGYTF
NA,TRBV4-1,TRBJ1-5,NA,TGCGCCAGCAGCCGGACAGTCGATAGCAATCAGCCCCAGCATTTT,CASSRTVDSNQPQHF
NA,TRBV6-5,TRBJ2-3,NA,TGTGCCAGCAGTCCTAATTCAGATACGCAGTATTTT,CASSPNSDTQYF
NA,TRBV5-1,TRBJ1-1,NA,TGCGCCAGCAGCTTGTTCGGGGGGGCGAGCACTGAAGCTTTCTTT,CASSLFGGASTEAFF
TRBD1,TRBV6-5,TRBJ2-7,once,TGTGCCAGCAGTTACTCGACAGGGGGGCACTACGAGCAGTACTTC,CASSYSTGGHYEQYF
NA,TRBV19,TRBJ1-1,NA,TGTGCCAGTAGTATTTCACAGGCGACGAACACTGAAGCTTTCTTT,CASSISQATNTEAFF
NA,TRBV7-2,TRBJ2-5,NA,TGTGCCAGCAGCTTGTCAAGGGAGACCCAGTACTTC,CASSLSRETQYF
TRBD2,TRBV7-3,TRBJ2-5,NA,TGTGCCAGCAGCGACGGACTAGCGGGAGTGGGAACCCAGTACTTC,CASSDGLAGVGTQYF
NA,TRBV10-3,TRBJ2-5,NA,TGTGCCATCAGTGAAGGAGGGGGTCCGGGGACCCAGTACTTC,CAISEGGGPGTQYF
NA,TRBV27,TRBJ1-1,NA,TGTGCCAGCAGTGAGGGAGGGGGTGAAGCTTTCTTT,CASSEGGGEAFF
TRBD1,TRBV7-8,TRBJ1-1,NA,TGTGCCAGCAGCTCTTCTTACCGGGACAGGGTAGGTCCAGGGAAGACTGAAGCTTTCTTT,CASSSSYRDRVGPGKTEAFF
NA,TRBV7-8,TRBJ1-3,NA,TGTGCCAGCAGCCCCCGACCCAGCAGGGGAAACACCATATATTTT,CASSPRPSRGNTIYF
NA,TRBV7-9,TRBJ2-7,NA,TGTGCCACGACCTTCGGGGGGCGCGAGCAGTACTTC,CATTFGGREQYF